This is a list of T cell receptor beta chains from one sample in a study of blood T cell repertoires in COVID-19. Assay: immunoSEQ multiplex PCR; the TCRdb copy retains only in-frame clones and omits some. The sample has 95,000 to 100,000 clones; around 90% are singletons. Sequenced sample: peripheral blood. The receptors derive from a human donor with COVID-19, enrolled during active disease. The donor label of this sample is uncertain. Each CDR3 is given with its conserved first and last residue. Each record gives: clone size, V gene, J gene, D gene, CDR3 DNA, CDR3 protein. D genes are given only for firm matches. Expanded clones are given a class, and other clones once, few, many or no size at all.

>NA|TRBV11-2|TRBJ1-4|NA
TGTGCCAGCAGCTCCAAGACAGTACTCCGCCCCACCTACGATGAAAAACTGTTTTTT
CASSSKTVLRPTYDEKLFF
>NA|TRBV4-1|TRBJ2-1|TRBD1
TGCGCCAGCAGCCAAGTACAGGGGTATGAGCAGTTCTTC
CASSQVQGYEQFF
>NA|TRBV6-6|TRBJ2-5|TRBD2
TGTGCCAGCACTCTTTGGTCGGCGGGAGGGCAAGAGACCCAGTACTTC
CASTLWSAGGQETQYF
>NA|TRBV5-6|TRBJ2-3|TRBD1
TGTGCCAGCAGCTCCGGGACAGAGAGCACAGATACGCAGTATTTT
CASSSGTESTDTQYF
>NA|TRBV6-1|TRBJ1-2|NA
TGTGCCAGCAGTGAAGCGCTGGGGGCTGACACCTTC
CASSEALGADTF
>NA|TRBV3-1/TRBV3-2|TRBJ1-2|TRBD1
TGTGCCAGCAGCCAACCGGGACAGGGACGAAATGGCTACACCTTC
CASSQPGQGRNGYTF
>NA|TRBV7-3|TRBJ2-7|TRBD2
TGTGCCAGCAGCTCCACCGGGACTAGCGGCGAGCAGTACTTC
CASSSTGTSGEQYF
>NA|TRBV28|TRBJ1-5|TRBD1
TGTGCCAGCAGTAGGGACAGGCAGGGCAATCAGCCCCAGCATTTT
CASSRDRQGNQPQHF
>NA|TRBV7-2|TRBJ1-3|TRBD1
TGTGCCAGCAGCAATGCAGGGGGCTTCTCTGGAAACACCATATATTTT
CASSNAGGFSGNTIYF
>few|TRBV6-1|TRBJ1-5|NA
TGTGCCAGCAGTGGGCCCGGGACTACCCTACCCTTCAATCAGCCCCAGCATTTT
CASSGPGTTLPFNQPQHF
>NA|TRBV28|TRBJ2-7|TRBD2
TGTGCCAGCAGGCTACTAGCGGGGGGGAACTACGAGCAGTACTTC
CASRLLAGGNYEQYF
>NA|TRBV2|TRBJ1-5|TRBD1
TGTGCCAGCAGTGAAACCTCTGTATATACAGGGGGGGACAATCAGCCCCAGCATTTT
CASSETSVYTGGDNQPQHF
>NA|TRBV6-1|TRBJ1-2|NA
TGTGCCAGCAGTGAGAGGAGTAACTATGGCTACACCTTC
CASSERSNYGYTF
>NA|TRBV30|TRBJ2-7|NA
TGTGCCTGGTCACCCCAGGGCTACGAGCAGTACTTC
CAWSPQGYEQYF
>NA|TRBV2|TRBJ1-5|TRBD1
TGTGCCACTGTTAAGGACAGGGGGATGGGCAATCAGCCCCAGCATTTT
CATVKDRGMGNQPQHF
>NA|TRBV3-1/TRBV3-2|TRBJ1-1|TRBD1
TGTGCCAGCAGCCACTTTGACAGGGGGTTCACTGAAGCTTTCTTT
CASSHFDRGFTEAFF
>NA|TRBV5-1|TRBJ1-1|NA
TGCGCCAGCAGCCGCTCAAACCAGGGAACTGAAGCTTTCTTT
CASSRSNQGTEAFF
>NA|TRBV21-1|TRBJ2-5|NA
TGTGCCAGCAGCAAAGCAGACAGGGCCCAAGAGACCCAGTACTTC
CASSKADRAQETQYF
>NA|TRBV28|TRBJ1-1|NA
TGTGCCAGCACCACTCGGACAGAAATGAACACTGAAGCTTTCTTT
CASTTRTEMNTEAFF
>NA|TRBV11-3|TRBJ1-1|NA
TGTGCCAGCAGCCGGGGAGACACTGAAGCTTTCTTT
CASSRGDTEAFF
>NA|TRBV7-9|TRBJ2-1|NA
TGTGCCAGCAGCTTAGCGCTGGGGGGGGCCAATGAGCAGTTCTTC
CASSLALGGANEQFF
>once|TRBV5-4|TRBJ1-3|TRBD1
TGTGCCAGCAGCGGAGGGGGCGCCGGAAACACCATATATTTT
CASSGGGAGNTIYF
>NA|TRBV7-9|TRBJ2-1|TRBD2
TGTGCCAGCAGCTTAGGGACAGCGGGAGGGCTTGGGGATGAGCAGTTCTTC
CASSLGTAGGLGDEQFF
>NA|TRBV19|TRBJ1-5|TRBD1
TGTGCCAGTAGTACCTTCACTACCGGGACAGGTACGTGGGAACAGCCCCAGCATTTT
CASSTFTTGTGTWEQPQHF